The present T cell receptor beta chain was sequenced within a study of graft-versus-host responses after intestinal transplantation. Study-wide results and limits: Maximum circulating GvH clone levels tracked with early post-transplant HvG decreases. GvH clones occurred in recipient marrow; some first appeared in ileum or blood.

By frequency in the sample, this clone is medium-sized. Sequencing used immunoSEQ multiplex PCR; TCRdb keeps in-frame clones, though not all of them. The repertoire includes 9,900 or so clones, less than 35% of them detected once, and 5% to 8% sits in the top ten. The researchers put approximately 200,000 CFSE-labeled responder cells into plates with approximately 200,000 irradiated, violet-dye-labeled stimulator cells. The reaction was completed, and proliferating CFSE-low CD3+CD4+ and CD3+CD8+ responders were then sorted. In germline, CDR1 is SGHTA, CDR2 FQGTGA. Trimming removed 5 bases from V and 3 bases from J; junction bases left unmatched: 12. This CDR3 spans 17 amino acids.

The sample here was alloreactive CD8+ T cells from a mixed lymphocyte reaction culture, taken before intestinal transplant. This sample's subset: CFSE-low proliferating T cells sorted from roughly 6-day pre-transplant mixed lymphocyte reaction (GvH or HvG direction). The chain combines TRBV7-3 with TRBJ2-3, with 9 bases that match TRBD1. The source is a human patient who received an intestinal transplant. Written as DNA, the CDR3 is TGTGCCAGCAGCCGTATAGGGGGGACAGGGAGGACAGATACGCAGTATTTT. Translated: CASSRIGGTGRTDTQYF.